The 12 T cell receptor beta chains reported below all come from one sample, sequenced in a study of CD8 T cells in Susac syndrome. Random hexamers were used to reverse transcribe an amount of roughly 0.5 to 1 ug RNA. Using its own MiXCR run on the immunoSEQ multiplex PCR reads, TCRdb lists one record per CDR3 protein. Among 71,000 or so distinct CDR3 sequences listed, 93% were seen once. Sequencing was carried out using CD4+ T cells from PBMCs. These receptors were taken from a human donor with Susac syndrome.

The V and J genes are TRBV29-1 and TRBJ2-3; TRBD2 matches at 14 bases. The V gene end was trimmed by 6 bases and the J gene end by 7 bases; junction bases not matched to a gene: 9. Germline-derived CDR1 and CDR2 are SQVTM and ANQGSEA. The CDR3 sequence is 15 residues long. The CDR3 bases are TGCAGCGTGGCTACCCGACTAGCGGGGGGGAATACGCAGTATTTT. Translated, it gives CSVATRLAGGNTQYF.

The chain is built from TRBV2 and TRBJ1-1; D is uncertain. Germline loops: CDR1 SNHLY, CDR2 FYNNEI. This CDR3 region has 13 residues. V gave up 6 bases and J gave up 8 bases, with 16 bases separating them. As DNA, the CDR3 is TGTGCCAGCAGGGCCCCATTCGACGGCGAAGCTTTCTTT. Translation: CASRAPFDGEAFF.

As DNA, the CDR3 is TGCGCCAGCAGCCAAGATTATGAGGGGCCAGCTTTCCCAGGCCGCTACGAGCAGTACTTC. Translated: CASSQDYEGPAFPGRYEQYF. V gene TRBV4-1 combines with J gene TRBJ2-7; D is possibly TRBD1 or TRBD2 (5 bases each). V dropped 0 bases and J dropped 3 bases, with 27 bases sitting between them. Germline lookup yields CDR1 MGHRA and CDR2 YSYEKL. This CDR3 region has 20 residues.

The gene calls are TRBV10-3 and TRBJ1-2; 8 positions match TRBD1. The CDR3 extends over 15 amino acids. V lost 5 bases and J lost 0; bases outside the gene matches: 5. Germline CDR1 reads ENHRY; CDR2 reads SYGVKD. DNA of the CDR3: TGTGCCATCAGTAAGGGGACAGGAACTAACTATGGCTACACCTTC. This translates into CAISKGTGTNYGYTF.

The chain joins TRBV6-5 to TRBJ1-2; TRBD1 aligns across 7 bases. Germline V lookup: CDR1 MNHEY, CDR2 SVGAGI. V was pared by 6 bases and J by 6 bases, with 13 bases of the junction left unmatched. The CDR3 is 15 residues long. For the CDR3, the DNA is TGTGCCAGCAGACCCCCAGGGGGGATGAGAGATGGCTACACCTTC. Protein: CASRPPGGMRDGYTF.

The rearrangement links TRBV6-5 to TRBJ1-2; 7 bases align to TRBD1. Germline V lookup: CDR1 MNHEY, CDR2 SVGAGI. V lost 1 base and J lost 2; bases outside the gene matches: 7. This CDR3 has 16 amino acids. The CDR3 sequence: CASSYYERGGNYGYTF. The CDR3 bases are TGTGCCAGCAGTTACTACGAGAGAGGGGGCAACTATGGCTACACCTTC.

The chain employs TRBV6-2 or TRBV6-3 and TRBJ1-1, with D unresolved. The CDR3 is 14 residues long. V dropped 2 bases and J dropped 4 bases, with 11 bases sitting between them. Germline-derived CDR1 and CDR2 are MNHEY and SVGEGT. This CDR3 reads CASSYVPRPTEAFF. The CDR3, as DNA: TGTGCCAGCAGTTACGTTCCCCGGCCCACTGAAGCTTTCTTT.

The gene calls are TRBV4-3 and TRBJ1-6, with D possibly being TRBD1 (5 bases). The germline gives CDR1 LGHNA, CDR2 YSLEER. The CDR3 loop spans 18 amino acids. V was shortened by 1 base and J by 7 bases, with 20 bases between the two germline ends. CDR3 amino acids: CASSQVFTGPTVNSPLHF. Written as DNA, the CDR3 is TGCGCCAGCAGCCAAGTCTTTACAGGACCTACGGTCAATTCACCCCTCCACTTT.

The chain couples TRBV6-5 to TRBJ1-5; 7 bases are a match to TRBD1. CDR1 is MNHEY and CDR2 is SVGAGI in the germline V gene. The CDR3 spans 15 residues. Trimming took 5 bases from V and 3 from J; bases not matched to a gene: 7. In DNA, the CDR3 is TGTGCCAGCAGTCCCGACAGGGCGATCAATCAGCCCCAGCATTTT. Its translation is CASSPDRAINQPQHF.

V and J are TRBV2 and TRBJ1-1; TRBD1 is a possible D gene (5 bases). Germline CDR1 is SNHLY and CDR2 is FYNNEI. V was pared by 7 bases and J by 1 base, with 13 bases between. CDR3 length: 14 amino acids. CDR3 nucleotide sequence: TGTGCCAGCACCATGGGGCGGCCGAACACTGAAGCTTTCTTT. As protein: CASTMGRPNTEAFF. Drawing the rest from reference TRBV2 and TRBJ1-1, the complete variable domain is EPEVTQTPSHQVTQMGQEVILRCVPISNHLYFYWYRQILGQKVEFLVSFYNNEISEKSEIFDDQFSVERPDGSNFTLKIRSTKLEDSAMYFCASTMGRPNTEAFFGQGTRLTVV.

In DNA, the CDR3 is TGCAGTGCCCAACAGGGCTCGGTTCAGCACGAGCAGTACTTC. The encoded protein is CSAQQGSVQHEQYF. The rearrangement joins TRBV20-1 to TRBJ2-7; maybe TRBD1 (6 bases). V was pared by 6 bases and J by 5 bases, with 20 bases between. Germline V gene lookup returns CDR1 DFQATT and CDR2 SNEGSKA (reference sequence). This CDR3 region has 14 residues.

The rearrangement uses TRBV20-1 and TRBJ2-7; tentatively, D is TRBD1 (5 bases). CDR1 and CDR2 from the germline V gene are DFQATT and SNEGSKA (reference sequence). With 1 base removed from V and 4 bases from J, the gap between germline ends came to 20 bases. This CDR3 comprises 16 residues. This chain's CDR3 is CSARGSIYRIGYEQYF. DNA for the CDR3: TGCAGTGCTAGAGGCTCAATCTACAGGATAGGATACGAGCAGTACTTC.